This T cell receptor (beta chain) emerged from a study of PD-1 blockade in classical Hodgkin lymphoma. Study outcomes and limitations: Repertoires differed for reasons still undefined, possibly disease activity or prior therapy.

Time point of the sample: newly diagnosed, previously untreated cHL patient sample. By magnetic negative selection, CD8+ T cells were isolated from the thawed PBMCs. Points on this clone: The antigen is unknown.

Sequencing used immunoSEQ multiplex PCR; TCRdb keeps in-frame clones, though not all of them. The repertoire has around 23,000 clones, around nine tenths of them found once; the top ten carry roughly 6.1%. Sequenced: CD8+ T cells from blood. This clonotype was obtained from a human donor with classical Hodgkin lymphoma.

The CDR3 here is CASSEPHRSSGGADTKAYF. CDR3 nucleotides: TGTGCCAGCAGTGAACCTCATCGCAGCAGCGGGGGGGCCGATACCAAGGCGTATTTT. The chain joins TRBV6-1 to TRBJ2-3, with 10 bases that match TRBD2. The CDR3 contains 19 residues. Germline V lookup: CDR1 MNHNS, CDR2 SASEGT. V lost 2 bases, J lost 14 bases, and 25 bases stayed unmatched.